This TCR beta chain was sequenced for a study of OX40 agonist ivuxolimab in advanced cancers. Regarding the complete study: The costimulatory receptor OX40 (CD134) was targeted by ivuxolimab, a fully human IgG2 agonistic monoclonal antibody. The paper covers the monotherapy dose-escalation part of the phase I ivuxolimab trial, which included N of about 50 patients. Prior anti-PD-1, anti-PD-L1 or anti-CTLA-4 therapy was permitted, and checkpoint inhibitors had been received by about two fifths of dose-escalation patients. Of the approximately 50 dose-escalation patients, hepatocellular carcinoma was present in 19, melanoma in roughly 15, renal cell carcinoma in 9 and head and neck cancer in 9. In the dose-escalation cohort, 70% to 85% of patients were male, and the mean age was 60 years with a range of roughly 23 to 90. Partial responses were achieved by three dose-escalation patients, of whom one had hepatocellular carcinoma and two had cutaneous melanoma. The purpose of peripheral TCRbeta sequencing was to test whether ivuxolimab changed TCR sequence diversity and led to clonal T-cell expansion. Intravenous ivuxolimab was administered to patients every 2 weeks at six dose levels: 0.01, 0.1, 0.3, 1.5, 3 and 10 mg/kg.

Patients with a history of autoimmune disease or receiving systemic immunosuppression were excluded from the trial. In every dose cohort, peripheral blood was drawn for TCR sequencing at baseline, cycle 4 day 1, and cycle 7 day 1. Samples came from an open-label, multicenter, first-in-human phase I dose-escalation trial of ivuxolimab. Adults with locally advanced or metastatic melanoma, renal cell carcinoma, hepatocellular carcinoma or head and neck squamous cell carcinoma were enrolled in the trial. Before TCR sequencing, CD4+ and CD8+ T cells were separately sorted from peripheral blood. The germline V gene (reference sequence) specifies LNHDA as CDR1 and SQIVND as CDR2. The cysteine opens and the phenylalanine closes a CDR3 of 14 amino acids. The kept DNA is CDR3 alone, 42 bases in frame from the first base. The V end loses 6 bases and the J end loses 10 bases, and a stretch of 19 bases separates them.

Overall results and qualifications from the work: After ivuxolimab, expanded clones were on average more numerous among CD8+ T cells than among CD4+ T cells. Clonal expansion of both CD4+ and CD8+ blood T cells was observed from baseline to week 6 at doses 0.1 to 3.0 mg/kg. Low levels of normalized T-cell clonal expansion were also shown by some nonresponding patients. In the 0.1-3.0 mg/kg groups, partial responders were among the patients with the lowest normalized peripheral clonal expansion, particularly in CD8+ T cells. Antigen specificity was not determined for the clonally expanded peripheral T cells.

Note on this clone: Its antigen is still unknown. Per-nucleotide qualities are absent, and no much larger clonotype sits a single base away.

Genomic DNA was isolated from the sorted cells so that the TCRbeta CDR3 region could be sequenced. The immunoSEQ Assay was used for sequencing of TCRbeta CDR3 regions. Imported from immuneACCESS, the table was reduced by TCRdb to in-frame sequences with V and J called. These copies leave out some clones; in studies compared against another copy, an unresolved V gene accounts for under half, and the cause of the remainder is not known. The sample contains about 26,000 clones, almost 90% of them found a single time. Jointly, the top ten make up 20% to 25% of the sample. This material consisted of CD4+ or CD8+ T cells sorted from blood, taken in a trial of the OX40 agonist ivuxolimab. The origin of this receptor is an adult with an advanced solid tumor such as melanoma, head and neck, liver or kidney cancer. Recombination linked TRBV19 to TRBJ1-3, with a weak D call of TRBD1 (5 bases match). The CDR3 sequence is CASRGGFGAQTIYF. The nucleotides read TGTGCCAGTAGAGGAGGATTTGGGGCACAGACCATATATTTT.